This T cell receptor (beta chain) was captured by sequencing in a study of blood T cell repertoires in COVID-19. Study overall: Whether acute or convalescent, the COVID-19 samples came from the United States, Italy and Spain. T cells, B-cell-depleted T cells, or PBMCs supplied cDNA or gDNA.

CDR1 is MNHEY and CDR2 is SMNVEV in the germline V gene (reference sequence). CDR3 length equals 13 residues. V trimming: 2 bases; J trimming: 9 bases; junction bases outside the gene matches: 4. In the authors' methods: How many nucleated cells were present was estimated from reference gene primer amplification. The protocol was immunoSEQ multiplex PCR, while the TCRdb copy is restricted to in-frame clones and leaves out a portion. V, J and clone size were drawn from that table, and D and trimming were deduced from the DNA. The sample shows 55,000 to 80,000 clones, around 82% of them seen only once.

The material sequenced was peripheral blood. The receptor was derived from a man older than 75 with active COVID-19. V is TRBV27 and J is TRBJ2-1, with 7 bases that match TRBD2. DNA of the CDR3: TGTGCCAGCAGTTTAAGGCGGGAGACTGAGCAGTTCTTC. Amino acid sequence: CASSLRRETEQFF.